This TCR beta chain appears in the sequencing data of a study of blood T cell repertoires in COVID-19. Per germline, CDR1 SGHRS and CDR2 YFSETQ. This CDR3 has 15 amino acids. V was clipped by 4 bases and J by 8 bases; unmatched bases: 8. Measured with immunoSEQ multiplex PCR; TCRdb has only the in-frame clones, and not every one. The table includes approximately 320,000 clones, roughly 90% detected once. This clonotype originated in a man in his sixties who had recovered from COVID-19. Sequencing was done on a sample of PBMCs or T cells enriched from blood (not recorded which). The V call is TRBV5-1, the J call TRBJ2-3; TRBD2 matches at 12 bases. The CDR3 is CASSLGLAGWVTQYF. The DNA for the CDR3 is TGCGCCAGCAGCCTAGGACTAGCGGGGTGGGTTACGCAGTATTTT.